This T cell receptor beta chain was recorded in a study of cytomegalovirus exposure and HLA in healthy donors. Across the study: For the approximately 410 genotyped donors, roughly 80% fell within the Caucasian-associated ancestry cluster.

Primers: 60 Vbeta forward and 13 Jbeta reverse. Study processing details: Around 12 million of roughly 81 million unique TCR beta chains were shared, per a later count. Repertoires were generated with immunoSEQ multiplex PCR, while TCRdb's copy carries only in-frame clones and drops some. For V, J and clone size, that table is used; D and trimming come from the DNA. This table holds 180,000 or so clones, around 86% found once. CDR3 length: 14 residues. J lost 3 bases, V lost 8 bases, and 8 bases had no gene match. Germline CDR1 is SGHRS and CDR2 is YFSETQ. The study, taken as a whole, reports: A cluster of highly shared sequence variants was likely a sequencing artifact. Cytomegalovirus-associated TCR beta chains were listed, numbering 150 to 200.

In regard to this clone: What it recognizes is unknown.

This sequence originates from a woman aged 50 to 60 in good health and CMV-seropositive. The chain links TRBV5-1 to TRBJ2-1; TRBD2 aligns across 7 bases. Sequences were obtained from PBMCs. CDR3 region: CASSAGEVYNEQFF. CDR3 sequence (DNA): TGCGCCAGTTCTGCGGGAGAGGTCTACAATGAGCAGTTCTTC.